What follows are 13 T cell receptor beta chains derived from one specimen sequenced in a study of Graves' ophthalmopathy and Graves' hyperthyroidism. TCR beta CDR3 amplification used RNA transcripts. First-round RT-PCR used HTBI primers; second-round multiplex PCR followed. MiXCR, run by TCRdb on the multiplex PCR reads, gives a single entry per CDR3 protein. The sample holds 200,000 to 250,000 distinct CDR3 sequences, 20% to 25% seen once. Source material: peripheral blood. The receptors were gathered from a woman aged 45-65 years with Graves' ophthalmopathy.

This clonotype was seen many times. The gene calls are TRBV12-3 or TRBV12-4 and TRBJ1-2; D may be TRBD1 (6 bases). V lost 2 bases and J lost 4, with 8 bases in between. This CDR3 has 13 residues. CDR3 nucleotide sequence: TGTGCCAGCAGTTTATCCAGGGGCTATGGCTACACCTTC. This gives the protein CASSLSRGYGYTF.

This chain uses TRBV12-3 or TRBV12-4 with TRBJ2-7; D tentatively fits TRBD1 or TRBD2 (5 bases each). This CDR3 is 13 amino acids long. V lost 3 bases and J lost 5, with 11 bases in between. The CDR3, as DNA: TGTGCCAGCAGTTTTGAGGGGAGACACGAGCAGTACTTC. Its protein is CASSFEGRHEQYF.

The chain is built from TRBV19 and TRBJ1-1; 10 nucleotides match TRBD1. Germline loops: CDR1 LNHDA, CDR2 SQIVND (reference sequence). After removal of 7 bases from V and 4 bases from J, the junction contained 3 bases not matched to a gene. The CDR3 spans 13 residues. CDR3 coding DNA: TGTGCCAGTACCTGGACAGGGGGCACTGAAGCTTTCTTT. This gives the protein CASTWTGGTEAFF.

This clonotype was recorded many times. V is TRBV6-1 and J is TRBJ2-4, with TRBD2 as a possible D gene (7 bases). The CDR3 sequence is 12 residues long. V was cut by 6 bases and J by 8 bases, with 11 bases left in between. The V gene's germline CDR1 is MNHNS and CDR2 SASEGT. The CDR3 protein is CASSEGGYIQYF. CDR3 sequence (DNA): TGTGCCAGCAGCGAGGGGGGGTACATTCAGTACTTC.

This rearrangement joins TRBV6-1 to TRBJ2-2, with 7 bases fitting TRBD1. With V trimmed by 6 bases and J by 4 bases, 2 bases remained unmatched. Germline V lookup: CDR1 MNHNS, CDR2 SASEGT. The CDR3 contains 13 residues. The CDR3 bases are TGTGCCAGCAGGGACAGGAGCACCGGGGAGCTGTTTTTT. Translation: CASRDRSTGELFF.

To note about this clonotype: With a much larger clone just one base away, this may be a read error. The chain joins TRBV12-3 or TRBV12-4 to TRBJ2-7; D tentatively fits TRBD1 or TRBD2 (6 bases each). This CDR3 has 19 amino acids. In DNA form, the CDR3 reads TGTGCCGGCAGCCCTCTACCTAGGGGGGCTCCCCTGAAGAAGTACGAGCAGTACTTC. Its protein product is CAGSPLPRGAPLKKYEQYF.

Many counts were recorded for this clonotype. The rearrangement joins TRBV12-5 to TRBJ2-2; D is perhaps TRBD2 (5 bases). This CDR3 comprises 16 residues. Per the germline V gene, CDR1 is LGHNT and CDR2 is FRNRAP. V was trimmed by 0 bases and J by 5 bases, leaving 13 bases between them. CDR3 in amino acids: CASGLVLGSATGELFF. The CDR3 nucleotides read TGTGCTAGTGGTTTGGTACTAGGCTCGGCAACCGGGGAGCTGTTTTTT.

The DNA of the CDR3 is TGTGCCACCAGCGATGGGGGTGTGCGTCAGCCCCAGCATTTT. Translating gives CATSDGGVRQPQHF. The chain joins TRBV24-1 to TRBJ1-5; TRBD1 is a possible D gene (5 bases). Germline CDR1 and CDR2: KGHDR and SFDVKD. Between the trimmed V and J ends, which lost 7 bases and 6 bases, there was a span of 15 bases. The CDR3 consists of 14 residues.

This clonotype was counted many times. The rearrangement joins TRBV29-1 to TRBJ1-2; 10 nucleotides align to TRBD1. Germline CDR1 reads SQVTM; CDR2 reads ANQGSEA. This CDR3 is built from 11 residues. The J segment lost 6 bases and the V segment lost 7 bases, leaving 2 bases of the junction unmatched. CDR3 coding DNA: TGCAGCGCGGGACAGGGGCATGGCTACACCTTC. This translates into CSAGQGHGYTF.

At least ten counts were recorded for this clonotype. The chain has TRBV20-1 and TRBJ2-7, with a possible D match to TRBD1 (6 bases). Per the germline V gene, CDR1 is DFQATT and CDR2 is SNEGSKA (reference sequence). The CDR3 extends over 10 amino acids. Trimming removed 1 base at V and 10 bases at J, with 8 bases between. CDR3 sequence (DNA): TGCAGTGCTAGAGGGACAGTCCAGTACTTC. It codes for CSARGTVQYF.

This clonotype was recorded many times. The chain recombines TRBV28 with TRBJ1-1; unclear D gene. V lost 6 bases and J 1 base, leaving 12 bases between the germline ends. CDR1 is MDHEN and CDR2 is SYDVKM in the germline V gene. The CDR3 extends over 14 amino acids. The DNA of the CDR3 is TGTGCCAGCAGCCCACCGGTGGGGAACACTGAAGCTTTCTTT. This encodes CASSPPVGNTEAFF.

The table lists this clonotype with many counts. This chain uses TRBV12-3 or TRBV12-4 with TRBJ2-7; 7 nucleotides agree with TRBD2. The ends lost 4 bases at V and 6 bases at J; junction bases unmatched: 18. This CDR3 spans 17 amino acids. DNA of the CDR3: TGTGCCAGCAGTTCCCTAAACTGGGCGGGAGTAGGGCGCGAGCAGTACTTC. Protein product: CASSSLNWAGVGREQYF.

DNA of the CDR3: TGTGCCACCAGCAGAGCGGGCGGGGGAGAGACCCAGTACTTC. This translates into CATSRAGGGETQYF. This chain connects TRBV15 to TRBJ2-5, with 7 bases that match TRBD2. The CDR3 totals 14 residues. Trimming at V came to 1 base and at J to 4 bases, leaving 3 bases not matched to a gene. Looked up from germline, CDR1 is LNHNV and CDR2 is YYDKDF (reference sequence).